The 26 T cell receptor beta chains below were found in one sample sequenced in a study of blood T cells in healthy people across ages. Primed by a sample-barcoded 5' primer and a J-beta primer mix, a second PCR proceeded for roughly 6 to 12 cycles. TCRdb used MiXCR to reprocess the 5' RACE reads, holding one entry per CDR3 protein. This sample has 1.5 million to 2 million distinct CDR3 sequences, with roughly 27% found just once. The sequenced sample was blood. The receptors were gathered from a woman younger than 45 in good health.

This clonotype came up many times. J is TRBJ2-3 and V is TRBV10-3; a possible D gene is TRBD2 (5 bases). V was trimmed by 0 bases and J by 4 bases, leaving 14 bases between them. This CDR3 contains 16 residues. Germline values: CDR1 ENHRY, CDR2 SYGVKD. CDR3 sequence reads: CAISESFTGRADTQYF. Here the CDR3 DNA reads TGTGCCATCAGTGAGTCGTTTACGGGAAGAGCAGATACGCAGTATTTT.

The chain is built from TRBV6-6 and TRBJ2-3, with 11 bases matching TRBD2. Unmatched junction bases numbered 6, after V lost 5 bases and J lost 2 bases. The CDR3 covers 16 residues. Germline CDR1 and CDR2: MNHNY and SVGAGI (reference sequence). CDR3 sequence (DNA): TGTGCCAGCAGTACGACTAGCGGGACAGCCACAGATACGCAGTATTTT. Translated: CASSTTSGTATDTQYF.

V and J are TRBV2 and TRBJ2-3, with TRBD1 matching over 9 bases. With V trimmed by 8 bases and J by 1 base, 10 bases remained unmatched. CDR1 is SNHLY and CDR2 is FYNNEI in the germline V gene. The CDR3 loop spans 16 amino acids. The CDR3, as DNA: TGTGCCAGCGAGAAAGGTTGGACAGGGGGCACAGATACGCAGTATTTT. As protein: CASEKGWTGGTDTQYF.

The CDR3 DNA follows: TGTGCCAGCAGTCCTAAGTCTCAGCCCCAGCATTTT. Translated, it gives CASSPKSQPQHF. This chain joins TRBV12-3 or TRBV12-4 and TRBJ1-5; D is unresolved. The CDR3 runs to 12 residues. Between the trimmed V and J ends, which lost 5 bases and 6 bases, there was a span of 8 bases.

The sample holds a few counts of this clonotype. CDR3 region: CATSDPEGGSSYNEQFF. The DNA for the CDR3 is TGTGCCACCAGTGACCCAGAGGGGGGGAGCTCCTACAATGAGCAGTTCTTC. This chain joins TRBV24-1 and TRBJ2-1, with D possibly TRBD2 on 7 matching bases. This CDR3 has 17 residues. Trimming took 4 bases from V and 0 from J, leaving 15 bases between them. The germline V gene encodes CDR1 KGHDR and CDR2 SFDVKD.

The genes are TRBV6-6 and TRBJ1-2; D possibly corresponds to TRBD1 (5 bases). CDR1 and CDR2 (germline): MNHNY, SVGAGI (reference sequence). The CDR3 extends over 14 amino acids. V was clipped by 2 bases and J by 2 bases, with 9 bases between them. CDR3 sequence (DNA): TGTGCCAGCAGTTACGGCGGGGGGAACTATGGCTACACCTTC. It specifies CASSYGGGNYGYTF.

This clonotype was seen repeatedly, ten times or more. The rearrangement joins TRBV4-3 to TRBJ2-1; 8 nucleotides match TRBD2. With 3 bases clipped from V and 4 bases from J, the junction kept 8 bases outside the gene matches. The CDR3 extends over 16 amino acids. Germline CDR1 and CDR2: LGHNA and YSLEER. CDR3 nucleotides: TGCGCCAGCAGCCATGTAAGCGGGAGTGCGTACAATGAGCAGTTCTTC. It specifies CASSHVSGSAYNEQFF.

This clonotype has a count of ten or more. CDR3 residues: CASSPVSPGLVMHEQFF. The CDR3, as DNA: TGTGCCAGCAGCCCCGTAAGTCCGGGACTAGTCATGCATGAGCAGTTCTTC. V is TRBV5-6 and J is TRBJ2-1; TRBD2 agrees at 8 bases. The V and J ends lost 4 bases and 8 bases, in that order; junction bases with no gene match: 17. Germline CDR1 SGHDT, CDR2 YYEEEE. CDR3 length equals 17 residues.

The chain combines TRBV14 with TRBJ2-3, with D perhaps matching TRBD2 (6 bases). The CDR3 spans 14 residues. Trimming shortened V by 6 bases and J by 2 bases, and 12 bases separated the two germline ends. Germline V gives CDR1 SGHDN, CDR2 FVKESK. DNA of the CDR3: TGTGCCAGCAGATTAGCGGCCCCCACAGATACGCAGTATTTT. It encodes CASRLAAPTDTQYF.

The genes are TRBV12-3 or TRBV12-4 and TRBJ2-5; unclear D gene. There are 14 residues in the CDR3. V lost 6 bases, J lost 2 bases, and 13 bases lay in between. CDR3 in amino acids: CASSPPDTQETQYF. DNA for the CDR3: TGTGCCAGCAGCCCCCCTGATACGCAAGAGACCCAGTACTTC.

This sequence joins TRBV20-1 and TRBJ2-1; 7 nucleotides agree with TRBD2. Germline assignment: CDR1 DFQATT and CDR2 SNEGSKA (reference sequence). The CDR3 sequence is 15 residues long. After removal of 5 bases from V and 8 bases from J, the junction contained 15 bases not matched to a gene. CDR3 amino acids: CSALISAGVNYEQFF. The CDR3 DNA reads TGCAGTGCTCTTATCTCGGCGGGAGTAAACTATGAGCAGTTCTTC.

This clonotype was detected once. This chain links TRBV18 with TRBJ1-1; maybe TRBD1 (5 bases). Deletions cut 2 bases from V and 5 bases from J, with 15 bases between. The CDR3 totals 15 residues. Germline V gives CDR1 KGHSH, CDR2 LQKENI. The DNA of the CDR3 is TGTGCCAGCTCACCAGGGCAGGACATAGGAACTGAAGCTTTCTTT. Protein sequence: CASSPGQDIGTEAFF.

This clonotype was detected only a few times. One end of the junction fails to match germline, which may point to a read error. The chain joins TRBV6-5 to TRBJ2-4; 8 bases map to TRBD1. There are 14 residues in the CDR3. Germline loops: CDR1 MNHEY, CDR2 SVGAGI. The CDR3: CASSPTGVKNIRYF. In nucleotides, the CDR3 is TGTGCCAGCAGCCCGACAGGGGTCAAAAACATTCGGTACTTC.

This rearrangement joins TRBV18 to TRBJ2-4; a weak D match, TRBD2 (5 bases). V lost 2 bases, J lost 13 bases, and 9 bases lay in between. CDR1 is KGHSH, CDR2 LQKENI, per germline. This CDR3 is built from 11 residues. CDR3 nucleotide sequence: TGTGCCAGCTCACCAGAGGGTGAGCAGTACTTC. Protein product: CASSPEGEQYF.

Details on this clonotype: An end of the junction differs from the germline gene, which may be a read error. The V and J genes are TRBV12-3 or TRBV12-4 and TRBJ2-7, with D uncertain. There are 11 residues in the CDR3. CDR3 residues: CASSSNYGQYF. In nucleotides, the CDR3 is TGTGCCAGCAGTTCAAACTACGGGCAGTACTTC.

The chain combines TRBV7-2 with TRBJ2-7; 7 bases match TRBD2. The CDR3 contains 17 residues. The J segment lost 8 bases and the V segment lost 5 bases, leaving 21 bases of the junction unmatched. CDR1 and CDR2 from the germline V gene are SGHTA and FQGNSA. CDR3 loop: CASSRGGRDGGFYQQYF. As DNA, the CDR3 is TGTGCCAGCAGCAGGGGAGGTAGGGACGGGGGGTTCTATCAGCAGTACTTC.

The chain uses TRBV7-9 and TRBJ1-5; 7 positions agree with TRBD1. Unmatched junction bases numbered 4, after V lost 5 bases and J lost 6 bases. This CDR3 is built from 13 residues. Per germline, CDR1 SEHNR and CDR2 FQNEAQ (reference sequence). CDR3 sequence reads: CASSNSGGQPQHF. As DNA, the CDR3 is TGTGCCAGCAGCAATTCAGGGGGTCAGCCCCAGCATTTT.

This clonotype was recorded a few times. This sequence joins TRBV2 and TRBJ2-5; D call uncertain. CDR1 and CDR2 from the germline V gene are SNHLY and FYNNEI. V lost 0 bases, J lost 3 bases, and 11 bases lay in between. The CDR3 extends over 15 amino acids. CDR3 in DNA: TGTGCCAGCAGTGAAGCTTGGAACACTAAAGAGACCCAGTACTTC. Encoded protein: CASSEAWNTKETQYF.

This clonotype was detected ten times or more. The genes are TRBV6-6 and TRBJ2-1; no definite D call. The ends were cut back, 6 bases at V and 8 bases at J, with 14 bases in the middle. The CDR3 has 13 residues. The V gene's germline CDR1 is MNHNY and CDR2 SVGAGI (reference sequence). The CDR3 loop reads CASSLLRNDEQFF. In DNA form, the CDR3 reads TGTGCCAGCAGCTTACTCCGCAACGATGAGCAGTTCTTC.

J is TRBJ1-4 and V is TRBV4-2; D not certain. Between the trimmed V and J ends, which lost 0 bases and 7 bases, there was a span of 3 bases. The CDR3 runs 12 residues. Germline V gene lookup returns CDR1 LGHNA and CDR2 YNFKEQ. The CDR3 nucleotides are TGTGCCAGCAGCCAAGACGCTGAAAAACTGTTTTTT. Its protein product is CASSQDAEKLFF.

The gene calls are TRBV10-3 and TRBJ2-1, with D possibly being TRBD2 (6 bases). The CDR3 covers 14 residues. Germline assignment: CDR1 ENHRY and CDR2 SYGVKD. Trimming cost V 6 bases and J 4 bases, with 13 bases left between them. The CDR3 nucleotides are TGTGCCATCAGCAGGATCGGAGGGTACAATGAGCAGTTCTTC. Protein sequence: CAISRIGGYNEQFF.

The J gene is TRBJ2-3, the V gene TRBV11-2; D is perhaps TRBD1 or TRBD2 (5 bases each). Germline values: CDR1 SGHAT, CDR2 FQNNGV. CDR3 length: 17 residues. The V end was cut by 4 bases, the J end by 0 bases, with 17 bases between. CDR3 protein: CASSSLYPGPSTDTQYF. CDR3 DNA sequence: TGTGCCAGCAGCTCCCTCTACCCGGGGCCTAGCACAGATACGCAGTATTTT.

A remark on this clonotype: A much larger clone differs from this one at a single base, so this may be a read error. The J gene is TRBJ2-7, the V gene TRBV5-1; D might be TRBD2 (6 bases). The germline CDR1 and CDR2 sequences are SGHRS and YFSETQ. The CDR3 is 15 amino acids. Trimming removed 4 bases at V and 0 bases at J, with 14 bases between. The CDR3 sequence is CASSPHGDFSYEQYF. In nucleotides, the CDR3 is TGCGCCAGCAGCCCGCACGGGGACTTCTCCTACGAGCAGTACTTC.

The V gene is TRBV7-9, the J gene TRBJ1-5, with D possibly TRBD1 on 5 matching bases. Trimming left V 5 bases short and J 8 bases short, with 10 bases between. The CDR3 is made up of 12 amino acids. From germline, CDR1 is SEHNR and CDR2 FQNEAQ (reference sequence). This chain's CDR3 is CASSGIGEPQHF. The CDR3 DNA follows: TGTGCCAGCAGCGGAATAGGGGAGCCCCAGCATTTT. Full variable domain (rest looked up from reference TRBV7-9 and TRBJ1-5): DTGVSQNPRHKITKRGQNVTFRCDPISEHNRLYWYRQTLGQGPEFLTYFQNEAQLEKSRLLSDRFSAERPKGSFSTLEIQRTEQGDSAMYLCASSGIGEPQHFGDGTRLSIL.

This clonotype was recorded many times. This CDR3 is CASSLRSGTVDEQYF. Here the CDR3 DNA reads TGTGCCAGCAGCTTACGTTCTGGTACTGTGGACGAGCAGTACTTC. The chain couples TRBV7-9 to TRBJ2-7; D not resolved. The CDR3 covers 15 residues. V was clipped by 2 bases and J by 5 bases, with 16 bases between them. Looked up from germline, CDR1 is SEHNR and CDR2 is FQNEAQ (reference sequence).

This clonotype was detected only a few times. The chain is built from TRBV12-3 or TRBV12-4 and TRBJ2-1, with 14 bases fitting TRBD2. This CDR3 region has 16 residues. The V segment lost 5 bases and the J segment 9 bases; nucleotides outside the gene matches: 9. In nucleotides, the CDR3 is TGTGCCAGCAGTGCCCCGGGACTAGCGGGAGCAAGTGAGCAGTTCTTC. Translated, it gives CASSAPGLAGASEQFF.